This is a list of T cell receptor beta chains from one sample in a study of cytomegalovirus exposure and HLA in healthy donors. Sequencing used immunoSEQ multiplex PCR; TCRdb keeps in-frame clones, though not all of them. Of 90,000 to 100,000 clones in the sample, over 65% were seen once. Sequenced: PBMCs. The receptors originated from a woman aged 55-69 years in good health and CMV-seronegative. CDR3s include the opening cysteine and the closing phenylalanine or tryptophan. Each record gives: CDR3 protein, CDR3 DNA, J gene, V gene, clone size, D gene. The D gene is left open where the match is weak. Expanded clones get a size class; other rows say once, few or many, or leave the size out.

CDR3 protein: CASSSFQGAEGYTF
CDR3 DNA: TGTGCCAGCAGCTCTTTTCAGGGGGCGGAGGGCTACACCTTC
J gene: TRBJ1-2
V gene: TRBV7-9
clone size: -
D gene: TRBD1

CDR3 protein: CAWSVRIGTGEAFF
CDR3 DNA: TGTGCCTGGAGTGTACGCATCGGGACAGGGGAAGCTTTCTTT
J gene: TRBJ1-1
V gene: TRBV30
clone size: -
D gene: TRBD1

CDR3 protein: CASNQGSSGNTIYF
CDR3 DNA: TGCGCCAGCAACCAGGGGTCCAGTGGAAACACCATATATTTT
J gene: TRBJ1-3
V gene: TRBV5-1
clone size: -
D gene: -

CDR3 protein: CASSDYASSYNSPLHF
CDR3 DNA: TGTGCCAGCAGTGATTACGCTAGCTCCTATAATTCACCCCTCCACTTT
J gene: TRBJ1-6
V gene: TRBV25-1
clone size: -
D gene: -

CDR3 protein: CASSFPSANTGELFF
CDR3 DNA: TGTGCCAGCAGTTTCCCTAGTGCGAACACCGGGGAGCTGTTTTTT
J gene: TRBJ2-2
V gene: TRBV28
clone size: -
D gene: -

CDR3 protein: CASSIDVIPGFYTF
CDR3 DNA: TGTGCCAGTAGTATAGATGTTATTCCGGGATTCTACACCTTC
J gene: TRBJ1-2
V gene: TRBV19
clone size: -
D gene: -

CDR3 protein: CASSRGPVTGNTIYF
CDR3 DNA: TGTGCCAGCAGCAGGGGCCCGGTCACTGGAAACACCATATATTTT
J gene: TRBJ1-3
V gene: TRBV6-5
clone size: -
D gene: -

CDR3 protein: CASVDRGDYGYTF
CDR3 DNA: TGTGCCAGCGTGGACAGGGGAGACTATGGCTACACCTTC
J gene: TRBJ1-2
V gene: TRBV2
clone size: few
D gene: TRBD1

CDR3 protein: CASSLSVAGLVYEQYF
CDR3 DNA: TGTGCCAGCAGTTTATCGGTAGCGGGGTTAGTCTACGAGCAGTACTTC
J gene: TRBJ2-7
V gene: TRBV27
clone size: few
D gene: TRBD2

CDR3 protein: CASSPGGSNQPQHF
CDR3 DNA: TGCGCCAGCAGCCCTGGAGGCAGCAATCAGCCCCAGCATTTT
J gene: TRBJ1-5
V gene: TRBV5-1
clone size: -
D gene: -

CDR3 protein: CASTVDRERHTIYF
CDR3 DNA: TGTGCCAGTACCGTGGACAGGGAAAGGCACACCATATATTTT
J gene: TRBJ1-3
V gene: TRBV19
clone size: few
D gene: TRBD1

CDR3 protein: CASNPLGGVAGELFF
CDR3 DNA: TGTGCCAGCAACCCTCTCGGGGGAGTGGCCGGGGAGCTGTTTTTT
J gene: TRBJ2-2
V gene: TRBV6-5
clone size: -
D gene: -

CDR3 protein: CASSLDLGGQPQHF
CDR3 DNA: TGCGCCAGCAGCTTGGATCTGGGCGGGCAGCCCCAGCATTTT
J gene: TRBJ1-5
V gene: TRBV5-1
clone size: few
D gene: -

CDR3 protein: CASRRQGLQDEQYF
CDR3 DNA: TGCGCCAGTAGACGACAGGGCCTTCAGGACGAGCAGTACTTC
J gene: TRBJ2-7
V gene: TRBV5-1
clone size: -
D gene: TRBD1

CDR3 protein: CASSSPRDRLYEQYF
CDR3 DNA: TGTGCCAGCAGCTCCCCGCGGGACCGACTCTACGAGCAGTACTTC
J gene: TRBJ2-7
V gene: TRBV7-2
clone size: few
D gene: -

CDR3 protein: CASPPGGLRLGGEQYF
CDR3 DNA: TGCGCCAGCCCCCCTGGGGGACTACGATTGGGCGGCGAGCAGTACTTC
J gene: TRBJ2-7
V gene: TRBV10-2
clone size: -
D gene: TRBD2

CDR3 protein: CASATGLITEAFF
CDR3 DNA: TGTGCCAGCGCGACAGGGTTAATCACTGAAGCTTTCTTT
J gene: TRBJ1-1
V gene: TRBV10-3
clone size: few
D gene: TRBD1

CDR3 protein: CASSESSSGIYEQFF
CDR3 DNA: TGCGCCAGCAGTGAGTCGTCTAGCGGGATTTATGAGCAGTTCTTC
J gene: TRBJ2-1
V gene: TRBV10-2
clone size: -
D gene: TRBD2

CDR3 protein: CATSRDSVYEQFF
CDR3 DNA: TGTGCCACCAGCAGAGATAGTGTTTATGAGCAGTTCTTC
J gene: TRBJ2-1
V gene: TRBV15
clone size: few
D gene: -

CDR3 protein: CASSWGEHGYTF
CDR3 DNA: TGTGCCAGCAGTTGGGGGGAACATGGCTACACCTTC
J gene: TRBJ1-2
V gene: TRBV28
clone size: -
D gene: -

CDR3 protein: CASSLGGSGGPSYNEQFF
CDR3 DNA: TGTGCCAGCAGCTTGGGGGGTAGCGGGGGCCCTTCCTACAATGAGCAGTTCTTC
J gene: TRBJ2-1
V gene: TRBV5-4
clone size: few
D gene: TRBD2

CDR3 protein: CASRSGGGALGELFF
CDR3 DNA: TGTGCCAGCCGATCGGGCGGGGGAGCTCTGGGGGAGCTGTTTTTT
J gene: TRBJ2-2
V gene: TRBV2
clone size: -
D gene: TRBD2

CDR3 protein: CASSLGSRRPLIYGYTF
CDR3 DNA: TGTGCCAGCAGTTTGGGCAGTCGAAGGCCCTTGATTTATGGCTACACCTTC
J gene: TRBJ1-2
V gene: TRBV28
clone size: -
D gene: -

CDR3 protein: CAIGRQNTEAFF
CDR3 DNA: TGTGCCATCGGGAGGCAGAACACTGAAGCTTTCTTT
J gene: TRBJ1-1
V gene: TRBV10-3
clone size: once
D gene: -